This T cell receptor beta chain was identified during a study of T cells in Graves' hyperthyroidism and ophthalmopathy. Patients with uncontrolled infections, other autoimmune diseases, pregnancy or lactation were excluded. Trimming left V 1 base short and J 8 bases short, with 12 bases between. Germline V lookup: CDR1 SGHTA, CDR2 FQGNSA. This CDR3 spans 14 amino acids. It was RNA transcripts that yielded the amplified TCR beta CDR3 regions. HTBI primers were the set used in a first-round RT-PCR of the TCR CDR3. TCRdb re-derived calls from the multiplex PCR reads in MiXCR, one entry per CDR3 protein. Among 300,000 to 500,000 distinct CDR3 sequences, more than 12% were seen once, and the ten largest hold approximately 30%.

The V call is TRBV7-2, the J call TRBJ1-3; D not resolved. The clonotype comes from a woman younger than 45 with Graves' hyperthyroidism. The sequenced sample was blood. In DNA, the CDR3 is TGTGCCAGCAGCTTAGTCTCAGCCGTGGACACCATATATTTT. The encoded protein is CASSLVSAVDTIYF.